The entry that follows covers one TCR beta chain sequence. What it binds is not known. The repertoire was sequenced with immunoSEQ multiplex PCR; TCRdb's copy has only in-frame clones and lacks some. The table includes 5,500 to 7,000 clones, over 60% detected once. V was cut by 4 bases and J by 1 base, with 7 bases left in between. This CDR3 region has 13 residues. Germline V gene lookup returns CDR1 LNHDA and CDR2 SQIVND (reference sequence). The data are from a study of CD8 T cell repertoires and HIV-1 epitope variants. Study as a whole: T cells were stimulated with Twenty-five Gag and Nef peptides separately. Autologous T cell-negative cells served as antigen-presenting cells in equal numbers. Tested: three Gag epitope families, Nef HW9 and YT9. General observations from the study: Only beta chains were identified, marking proliferation to antigen, not function.

The V and J genes are TRBV19 and TRBJ1-1; D not resolved. The sequenced sample consisted of cultured CD8+ T cells derived from PBMCs. The source is a male donor with HIV. CDR3 in amino acids: CASSTHGNTEAFF. The CDR3 nucleotides read TGTGCCAGTAGTACCCACGGGAACACTGAAGCTTTCTTT.